The 19 T cell receptor beta chains below all came from one sample that was sequenced in a study of T cell responses to AZD1222 COVID-19 vaccine. TCRdb keeps only in-frame clones here, not all; method: immunoSEQ multiplex PCR. Of a few hundred thousand clones listed, 85% to 95% are singletons. The source material was peripheral blood, sampled on day 0 of AZD1222 vaccination. These receptors all come from an adult in good health.

This chain connects TRBV27 to TRBJ2-5; no reliable D call. Trimming took 0 bases from V and 7 from J, leaving 9 bases between them. The CDR3 is 13 residues long. Per germline, CDR1 MNHEY and CDR2 SMNVEV (reference sequence). CDR3 nucleotides: TGTGCCAGCAGTTTATCCACAGTTGGGACCCAGTACTTC. Amino acid sequence: CASSLSTVGTQYF.

The J gene is TRBJ2-3, the V gene TRBV2; possibly TRBD1 or TRBD2 for D (6 bases each). V was pared by 7 bases and J by 3 bases, with 14 bases between. This CDR3 region has 14 residues. The germline V gene has CDR1 SNHLY and CDR2 FYNNEI. The DNA for the CDR3 is TGTGCCAGCATGGGGGGCTGGAGGACAGATACGCAGTATTTT. Translation: CASMGGWRTDTQYF. The full variable domain, completed using reference TRBV2 and TRBJ2-3, is EPEVTQTPSHQVTQMGQEVILRCVPISNHLYFYWYRQILGQKVEFLVSFYNNEISEKSEIFDDQFSVERPDGSNFTLKIRSTKLEDSAMYFCASMGGWRTDTQYFGPGTRLTVL.

The chain employs TRBV2 and TRBJ2-1; 11 bases agree with TRBD2. The V gene's germline CDR1 is SNHLY and CDR2 FYNNEI. V lost 6 bases and J lost 5; bases outside the gene matches: 6. This CDR3 is 15 amino acids long. In DNA form, the CDR3 reads TGTGCCAGCAGGGCAAAACTAGCGGGGGACAATGAGCAGTTCTTC. It yields the protein CASRAKLAGDNEQFF.

The chain combines TRBV4-1 with TRBJ2-6, with D hard to call. The germline gives CDR1 MGHRA, CDR2 YSYEKL. Trimming stripped 10 bases from V and 0 bases from J, with 16 bases between. This CDR3 comprises 16 residues. The CDR3 here is CATAQTVASGANVLTF. DNA of the CDR3: TGCGCCACAGCCCAGACGGTGGCCTCTGGGGCCAACGTCCTGACTTTC.

In its sample, this clone was seen once. The chain combines TRBV18 with TRBJ2-7, with 9 bases fitting TRBD2. V lost 3 bases to trimming and J lost 0 bases; unmatched junction nucleotides: 6. The CDR3 spans 16 residues. Germline CDR1 reads KGHSH; CDR2 reads LQKENI. CDR3 sequence: CASSPVTSGRSYEQYF. Here the CDR3 DNA reads TGTGCCAGCTCACCGGTGACTAGCGGTCGCTCCTACGAGCAGTACTTC.

A single count supports this clone. The rearrangement uses TRBV30 and TRBJ2-1, with 7 nucleotides matching TRBD2. The CDR3 sequence is 15 residues long. With V trimmed by 3 bases and J by 5 bases, 10 bases remained unmatched. CDR1 and CDR2 (germline): GTSNPN, SVGIG (reference sequence). The CDR3 DNA reads TGTGCCTGGAGCCGGGGAGGGTACCAGGACAATGAGCAGTTCTTC. It yields the protein CAWSRGGYQDNEQFF.

The chain links TRBV3-1 (or the pseudogene TRBV3-2) to TRBJ2-2, with TRBD2 identical over 7 bases. The CDR3 runs 16 residues. V dropped 6 bases and J dropped 1; count of bases not matched to a gene: 8. Germline CDR1 and CDR2: LGHDT and YNNKEL (reference sequence). CDR3 amino acids: CASRPNGRMNTGELFF. The DNA for the CDR3 is TGTGCCAGCAGACCCAACGGGAGGATGAACACCGGGGAGCTGTTTTTT.

The CDR3 sequence: CASRPGQGANQPQHF. In DNA form, the CDR3 reads TGTGCCAGTAGACCGGGACAGGGGGCAAATCAGCCCCAGCATTTT. The V gene is TRBV19, the J gene TRBJ1-5; 12 bases agree with TRBD1. CDR1 is LNHDA, CDR2 SQIVND, per germline (reference sequence). Losses at the gene ends were 6 bases for V and 4 bases for J; bases not matched to a gene: 4. The CDR3 spans 15 residues.

This chain uses TRBV7-6 with TRBJ2-2; D assignment may be TRBD1 or TRBD2 (6 bases each). The germline V and J ends were trimmed by 7 bases and 4 bases, with 16 bases remaining between them. This CDR3 has 15 residues. CDR1 is SGHVS, CDR2 FNYEAQ, per germline. In nucleotides, the CDR3 is TGTGCCAGCACCACCACGGGGGCCGGCACCGGGGAGCTGTTTTTT. It is translated as CASTTTGAGTGELFF.

The V gene is TRBV6-5, the J gene TRBJ1-2; the D is unclear. With 4 bases removed from V and 5 bases from J, the gap between germline ends came to 14 bases. Germline-derived CDR1 and CDR2 are MNHEY and SVGAGI. This CDR3 has 14 amino acids. The CDR3 region has the DNA TGTGCCAGCAGTTCCCGGTCCAGAGGTTATGGCTACACCTTC. This encodes CASSSRSRGYGYTF.

This chain joins TRBV6-1 and TRBJ1-2, with D hard to call. The CDR3 length is 15 residues. Germline CDR1 MNHNS, CDR2 SASEGT. The ends were cut back, 1 base at V and 4 bases at J, with 13 bases in the middle. CDR3 DNA: TGTGCCAGCAGTGAAGGCCCGGGTTGGAGCTATGGCTACACCTTC. Protein product: CASSEGPGWSYGYTF.

The sample holds one count of this clone. The CDR3 nucleotides read TGTGCCAGCAGTCTAGGGGCAGGGGGGACGAACACAGATACGCAGTATTTT. Translating it yields CASSLGAGGTNTDTQYF. V usage is TRBV4-2 and J usage is TRBJ2-3; a weak D match, TRBD1 (7 bases). CDR1 and CDR2 (germline): LGHNA, YNFKEQ. Between the trimmed V and J ends, which lost 6 bases and 2 bases, there was a span of 21 bases. The CDR3 totals 17 residues.

The chain links TRBV7-3 to TRBJ2-3; 7 bases are shared with TRBD1. The CDR3 consists of 14 residues. V lost 2 bases, J lost 6 bases, and 5 bases stayed unmatched. CDR1 is SGHTA and CDR2 is FQGTGA in the germline V gene. The CDR3 nucleotides read TGTGCCAGCAGCTTAGGACAGGTCCAGGATACGCAGTATTTT. It specifies CASSLGQVQDTQYF.

This clone appeared a single time. The V gene is TRBV28, the J gene TRBJ2-2; 10 nucleotides agree with TRBD2. V dropped 2 bases and J dropped 4; count of bases not matched to a gene: 4. CDR3 length equals 16 residues. Germline V gene sequence: CDR1 MDHEN, CDR2 SYDVKM. The CDR3 sequence is CASSLTAGGATGELFF. The CDR3 coding sequence is TGTGCCAGCAGTTTAACAGCGGGAGGGGCCACCGGGGAGCTGTTTTTT.

The V gene is TRBV18, the J gene TRBJ1-2; D is unclear. The CDR3 runs to 13 residues. The ends were cut back, 3 bases at V and 4 bases at J, with 9 bases in the middle. Germline CDR1 is KGHSH and CDR2 is LQKENI. The DNA of the CDR3 is TGTGCCAGCTCACCGGCAGAAGGCTATGGCTACACCTTC. Protein: CASSPAEGYGYTF.

The chain links TRBV10-3 to TRBJ2-1, with TRBD1 matching over 7 bases. V lost 9 bases, J lost 7 bases, and 3 bases stayed unmatched. This CDR3 is 11 amino acids long. Germline CDR1 and CDR2: ENHRY and SYGVKD. The CDR3 loop is CAIRQGNEQFF. The CDR3, as DNA: TGTGCCATTCGACAGGGAAATGAGCAGTTCTTC.

The V gene is TRBV4-2, the J gene TRBJ2-3, with a weak D call TRBD2 (6 bases). The CDR3 length is 17 residues. Deletions cut 1 base from V and 0 bases from J, with 14 bases between. From germline, CDR1 is LGHNA and CDR2 YNFKEQ. The CDR3 protein is CASSQGERAYSTDTQYF. As DNA, the CDR3 is TGTGCCAGCAGCCAAGGGGAGCGGGCTTATAGCACAGATACGCAGTATTTT.

The V and J genes are TRBV11-3 and TRBJ2-7; 7 bases align to TRBD1. Germline loops: CDR1 SGHNT, CDR2 YENEEA. This CDR3 spans 17 amino acids. The junction had 13 bases not matched to a gene; V was cut back by 5 bases and J by 0 bases. CDR3 in amino acids: CASSHPRHRGFSYEQYF. In DNA, the CDR3 is TGTGCCAGCAGCCACCCCAGGCACAGGGGATTCTCCTACGAGCAGTACTTC. The whole variable domain, remainder taken from reference TRBV11-3 and TRBJ2-7, is EAGVVQSPRYKIIEKKQPVAFWCNPISGHNTLYWYLQNLGQGPELLIRYENEEAVDDSQLPKDRFSAERLKGVDSTLKIQPAELGDSAVYLCASSHPRHRGFSYEQYFGPGTRLTVT.

The rearrangement joins TRBV12-3 or TRBV12-4 to TRBJ1-5; maybe TRBD1 (6 bases). This CDR3 has 13 amino acids. Trimming shortened V by 5 bases and J by 5 bases, and 10 bases separated the two germline ends. The CDR3 nucleotides are TGTGCCAGCAGTACAGGGATCTATCAGCCCCAGCATTTT. It codes for CASSTGIYQPQHF.